These T cell receptor beta chains were read from a single sample in a study of response to subunit inactivated influenza vaccine. Each CDR3 protein is one row after TCRdb ran MiXCR on the RT-PCR reads. The sample contains over 150,000 distinct CDR3 sequences, 13% to 15% of which appear only once. The specimen comprised CD8+ T cells sorted from PBMCs, sampled roughly 5 days after vaccination. These receptors were obtained from a man aged 45-65 years who received an inactivated influenza vaccine. Each CDR3 is given with its conserved first and last residue. The order of the fields is J gene, V gene, D gene, clone size, CDR3 DNA, CDR3 protein. D genes are given only for firm matches. Only some rows state a clone size, as once, few, many or a class for expanded clones.

TRBJ2-6	TRBV9	NA	NA	TGTGCCAGCAGCGGCATTACGGGACATCCCTCTGGGGCCAACGTCCTGACTTTC	CASSGITGHPSGANVLTF
TRBJ2-3	TRBV12-3/TRBV12-4	NA	NA	TGTGCCAGCAGTTCGCCCACAGGTAGCACAGATACGCAGTATTTT	CASSSPTGSTDTQYF
TRBJ2-2	TRBV30	NA	NA	TGTGCCTGGAGTGGTGTCCTCAACACCGGGGAGCTGTTTTTT	CAWSGVLNTGELFF
TRBJ2-7	TRBV6-6	NA	few	TGTGCCAGCAGTTACTCGAAGGATCCGTACTTC	CASSYSKDPYF
TRBJ2-3	TRBV30	NA	few	TGTGCCTGGAGTGTCGGGGCGGGAAGAGATACGCAGTATTTT	CAWSVGAGRDTQYF
TRBJ1-5	TRBV18	NA	few	TGTGCCAGCTCACCCAACCCCCCCCCGGGGGGCAATCAGCCCCAGCATTTT	CASSPNPPPGGNQPQHF
TRBJ2-3	TRBV24-1	NA	few	TGTGCCACCAGTGAGGGAGACTACACAGATACGCAGTATTTT	CATSEGDYTDTQYF
TRBJ2-2	TRBV28	TRBD2	NA	TGTGCCAGCAGTTTGGGGGGACTAATAGGTGCCGGGGAGCTGTTTTTT	CASSLGGLIGAGELFF
TRBJ2-3	TRBV10-2	TRBD2	few	TGCGCCAGCAGTGAGACTAGCGGGGCGCCCACAGATACGCAGTATTTT	CASSETSGAPTDTQYF
TRBJ2-5	TRBV11-1	TRBD2	NA	TGTGCCAGCAGCTCCGGGACTAGCGGGAGTGTCGTGCAAGAGACCCAGTACTTC	CASSSGTSGSVVQETQYF
TRBJ2-7	TRBV27	TRBD1	few	TGTGCCAGCAGTGCGCAAGCCGGGACAGGGTTCCACGAGCAGTACTTC	CASSAQAGTGFHEQYF
TRBJ2-1	TRBV6-2/TRBV6-3	NA	few	TGTGCCAGCAGTTTTACAGGGTACAATGAGCAGTTCTTC	CASSFTGYNEQFF
TRBJ2-1	TRBV7-9	TRBD1	few	TGTGCCAGCAGCCAAGGGACAGTGCATGAGCAGTTCTTC	CASSQGTVHEQFF
TRBJ2-1	TRBV28	TRBD1	NA	TGTGCCAGCAGTCCCCTCCAAACGAACAGGGGGGAGTTCTTC	CASSPLQTNRGEFF